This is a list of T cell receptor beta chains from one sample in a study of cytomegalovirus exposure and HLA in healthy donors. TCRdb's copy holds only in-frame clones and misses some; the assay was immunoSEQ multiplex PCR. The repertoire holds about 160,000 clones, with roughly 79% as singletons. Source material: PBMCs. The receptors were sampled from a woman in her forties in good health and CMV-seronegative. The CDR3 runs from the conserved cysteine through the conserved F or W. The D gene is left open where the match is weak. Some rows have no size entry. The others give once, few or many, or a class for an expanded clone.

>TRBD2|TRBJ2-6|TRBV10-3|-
TGTGCCATCAGTTGGGCTAGCGGGTCTGGGGCCAACGTCCTGACTTTC
CAISWASGSGANVLTF
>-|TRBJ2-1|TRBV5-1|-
TGCGCCAGCAGCTTGGGCCAAACTCACAATGAGCAGTTCTTC
CASSLGQTHNEQFF
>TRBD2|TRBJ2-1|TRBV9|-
TGTGCCAGCAGCGTAGACGTTAGCGGGAGCTCCTACAATGAGCAGTTCTTC
CASSVDVSGSSYNEQFF
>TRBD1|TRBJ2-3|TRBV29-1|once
TGCAGCGTTGAAGCTTGGGACAGGGAAATAAATACGCAGTATTTT
CSVEAWDREINTQYF
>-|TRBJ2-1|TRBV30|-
TGTGCCTGGAGTCTAGGTTCCTACAATGAGCAGTTCTTC
CAWSLGSYNEQFF
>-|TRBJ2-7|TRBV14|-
TGTGCCAGCAGCCAACAGGAGGGTCGGTACGAGCAGTACTTC
CASSQQEGRYEQYF
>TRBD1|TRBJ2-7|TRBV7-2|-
TGTGCCAGCAGCTTAGGGACGGGACAGGGACGTTACGAGCAGTACTTC
CASSLGTGQGRYEQYF
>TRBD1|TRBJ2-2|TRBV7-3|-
TGTGCCAGCAGCTTATGGGCAGGGGGCGGGGAGCTGTTTTTT
CASSLWAGGGELFF
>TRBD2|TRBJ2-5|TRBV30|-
TGTGCCTGGAGTGTACTGAGGACTAGCGGGAGTTGGGAGACCCAGTACTTC
CAWSVLRTSGSWETQYF
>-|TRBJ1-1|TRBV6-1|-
TGTGCCAGCAGTGAAGATCTAAAAGCCCAAGCTGAAGCTTTCTTT
CASSEDLKAQAEAFF
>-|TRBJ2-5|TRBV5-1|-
TGCGCCAGCAGTACCCAGGGTGCGCAAGAGACCCAGTACTTC
CASSTQGAQETQYF
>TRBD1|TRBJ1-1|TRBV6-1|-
TGTGCCAGCACCCTGGACAGGGGAAGCGAAGCTTTCTTT
CASTLDRGSEAFF
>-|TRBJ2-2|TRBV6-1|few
TGTGCCAGCAGTGAGCGGAGGGTAACCGGGGAGCTGTTTTTT
CASSERRVTGELFF
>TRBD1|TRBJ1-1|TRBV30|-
TGTGCCTGGAGCGGACAGGGGACCACTGAAGCTTTCTTT
CAWSGQGTTEAFF
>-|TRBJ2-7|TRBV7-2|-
TGTGCCAGCAGCTTAGAAGTCGGGGGATACGAGCAGTACTTC
CASSLEVGGYEQYF
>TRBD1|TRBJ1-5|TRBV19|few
TGTGCCAGTAGTTCGCCGACAGGGATAACCTATCAGCCCCAGCATTTT
CASSSPTGITYQPQHF
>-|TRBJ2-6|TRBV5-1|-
TGCGCCAGCAGCGCCCAGGGTTCATCTGGGGCCAACGTCCTGACTTTC
CASSAQGSSGANVLTF
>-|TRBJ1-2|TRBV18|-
TGTGCCAGCTCACCCCTCCCGACCCAACCGGGACGGGGGAACTATGGCTACACCTTC
CASSPLPTQPGRGNYGYTF
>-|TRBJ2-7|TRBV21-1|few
TGTGCCAGCAGCAATCAGGCTAGCGGGAGACCCGAGCAGTACTTC
CASSNQASGRPEQYF
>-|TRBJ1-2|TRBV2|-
TGTGCCAGCAGTGAGTGGGGGCCGGATGGCTACACCTTC
CASSEWGPDGYTF
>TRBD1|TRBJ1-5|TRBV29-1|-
TGCAGCGTTGGACAGGGTGATCAGCCCCAGCATTTT
CSVGQGDQPQHF
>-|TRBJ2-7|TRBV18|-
TGTGCCAGCTCAATTTTAATTGGTCCGGGGTCGGGGGAGCAGTACTTC
CASSILIGPGSGEQYF
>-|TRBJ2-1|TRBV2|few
TGTGCCAGCAGCGGGGATAGGGATGAGCAGTTCTTC
CASSGDRDEQFF
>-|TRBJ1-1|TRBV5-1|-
TGCGCCAGCAGCTTGAATCCAGGGAACACTGAAGCTTTCTTT
CASSLNPGNTEAFF
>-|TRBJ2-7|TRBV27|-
TGTGCCAGCAAAGGGAACCGGGATAGATGGTCGGACGAGCAGTACTTC
CASKGNRDRWSDEQYF
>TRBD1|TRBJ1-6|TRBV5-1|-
TGCGCCAGCAGCAACGACAGGGACTCACCCCTCCACTTT
CASSNDRDSPLHF
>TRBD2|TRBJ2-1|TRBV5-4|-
TGTGCCAGCAGCTTGGGGAGCGGGAGTGGATTCAATGAGCAGTTCTTC
CASSLGSGSGFNEQFF
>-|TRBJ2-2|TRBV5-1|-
TGCGCCAGCAGCCTAAGGGACTCCCTGACCACCGGGGAGCTGTTTTTT
CASSLRDSLTTGELFF
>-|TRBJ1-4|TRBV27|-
TGTGCCAGCAAACCAACAGGTACCGGAAAACTGTTTTTT
CASKPTGTGKLFF
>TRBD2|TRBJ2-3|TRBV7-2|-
TGTGCCAGCAGCTTAAAGGCGGGAGGGCCGACGGATACGCAGTATTTT
CASSLKAGGPTDTQYF
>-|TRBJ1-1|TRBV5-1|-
TGCGCCAGCAGCTTGCACGATGCGACTGAAGCTTTCTTT
CASSLHDATEAFF
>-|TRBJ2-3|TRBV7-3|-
TGTGCCAGCAGCCCCACGGGTGGGACAGATACGCAGTATTTT
CASSPTGGTDTQYF
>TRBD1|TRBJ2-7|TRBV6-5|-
TGTGCCAGCAAAAAAGACAGGGGGCTATCCTACGAGCAGTACTTC
CASKKDRGLSYEQYF
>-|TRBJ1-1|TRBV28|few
TGTGCCAGTCAGTCTCCAGGGCAGGGCACTGAAGCTTTCTTT
CASQSPGQGTEAFF
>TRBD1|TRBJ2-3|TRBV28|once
TGTGCCAGCATTCCGGCCCCAGGGGGCGGGAGCACAGATACGCAGTATTTT
CASIPAPGGGSTDTQYF
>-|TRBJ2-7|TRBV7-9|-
TGTGCCAGCAGCTTAGGAGACAACTACGAGCAGTACTTC
CASSLGDNYEQYF
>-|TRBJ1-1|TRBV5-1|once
TGCGCCAGCAGCCTATTTCAGGGCACTGAAGCTTTCTTT
CASSLFQGTEAFF
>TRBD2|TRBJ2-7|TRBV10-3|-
TGTGCTATACGTCCCGGGACTACACTATACGAGCAGTACTTC
CAIRPGTTLYEQYF
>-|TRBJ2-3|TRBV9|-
TGTGCCAGCAGCCTAACAGGCACAGATACGCAGTATTTT
CASSLTGTDTQYF
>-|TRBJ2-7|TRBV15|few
TGTGCCACCAGCAGAGATCCCGGCTCCTACGAGCAGTACTTC
CATSRDPGSYEQYF
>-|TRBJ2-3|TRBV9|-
TGTGCCAGCAGCGTACAGGGGATTACAGATACGCAGTATTTT
CASSVQGITDTQYF
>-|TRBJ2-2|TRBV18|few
TGTGCCAGTTTCGGACAGTCGAACACCGGGGAGCTGTTTTTT
CASFGQSNTGELFF
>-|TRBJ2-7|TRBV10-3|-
TGTGCCATCAGTAGTGGAGGGGTAGCCTACGAGCAGTACTTC
CAISSGGVAYEQYF
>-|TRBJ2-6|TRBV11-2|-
TGTGCCAGCAGCTCGCCGATGAGGGCTTCTGGGGCCAACGTCCTGACTTTC
CASSSPMRASGANVLTF
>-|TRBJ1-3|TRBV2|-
TGTGCCAGCAGTTGGGCTGGCTCTGGAAACACCATATATTTT
CASSWAGSGNTIYF
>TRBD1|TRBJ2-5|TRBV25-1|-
TGTGCCAGCAGTGCGACAGGGGGGGAGACCCAGTACTTC
CASSATGGETQYF
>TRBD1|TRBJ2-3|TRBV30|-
TGTGCCTGGCACAGGGGGAGTACCACAGATACGCAGTATTTT
CAWHRGSTTDTQYF
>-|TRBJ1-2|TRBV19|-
TGTGCCAGTACCATCGGCGGGGTCGCTGGCTACACCTTC
CASTIGGVAGYTF
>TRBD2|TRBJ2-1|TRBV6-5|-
TGTGCCAGCAGTCCCCGGGGGGAGTCGGGAGAGGAGTTCTTC
CASSPRGESGEEFF
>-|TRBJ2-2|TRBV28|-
TGTGCCAGCGGGACTCCTGAGACCGGGGAGCTGTTTTTT
CASGTPETGELFF
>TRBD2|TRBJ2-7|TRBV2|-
TGTGCCAGCGGCCCCTCTAGCGGGCAGGCGCGCGAGCAGTACTTC
CASGPSSGQAREQYF
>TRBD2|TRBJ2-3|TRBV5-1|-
TGCGCCAGCACCTCCCGGATCGGGGGGGTCACAGATACGCAGTATTTT
CASTSRIGGVTDTQYF
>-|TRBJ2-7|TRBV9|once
TGTGCCAGCAGCGGACAAGGCGAGCAGTACTTC
CASSGQGEQYF